These T cell receptor beta chains were read from a single sample in a study of T cells in localized non-small cell lung cancer. Sequenced by immunoSEQ multiplex PCR; TCRdb stores in-frame clones only, minus some. This sample carries tens of thousands of clones, around 90% of them seen once, and the ten largest clones take approximately 22%. Sequences were derived from peripheral blood, sampled before any cancer treatment. All receptors derive from a woman aged 40-69 years with stage I squamous cell lung carcinoma. Both conserved end residues are part of each CDR3. A D gene is named only where the DNA matches it firmly.

D gene: NA
V gene: TRBV10-3
CDR3 protein: CAITRQDGYEQYF

D gene: NA
V gene: TRBV5-6
CDR3 protein: CASSLGRLATNSPLHF

D gene: TRBD1
V gene: TRBV7-7
CDR3 protein: CASSSRTGVSSGNTIYF

D gene: TRBD1
V gene: TRBV6-5
CDR3 protein: CATNRKGATEKLFF

D gene: TRBD1
V gene: TRBV27
CDR3 protein: CASSLLGQGSVSNQPQHF

D gene: NA
V gene: TRBV28
CDR3 protein: CASMGDSYNSPLHF

D gene: TRBD2
V gene: TRBV27
CDR3 protein: CASRLAEYSTDTQYF

D gene: TRBD2
V gene: TRBV14
CDR3 protein: CASSQVGTSGGRYEQYF

D gene: TRBD1
V gene: TRBV16
CDR3 protein: CASSRTGGYTGELFF

D gene: NA
V gene: TRBV7-2
CDR3 protein: CASSQLKGETQYF

D gene: NA
V gene: TRBV4-1
CDR3 protein: CASSHLGHANTGELFF

D gene: TRBD1
V gene: TRBV2
CDR3 protein: CASSVGTGANYGYTF

D gene: NA
V gene: TRBV5-4
CDR3 protein: CASSLGGAGNTEAFF

D gene: NA
V gene: TRBV6-1
CDR3 protein: CASSEAGGAQGNIQYF

D gene: NA
V gene: TRBV9
CDR3 protein: CASSVSTSSYNEQFF

D gene: NA
V gene: TRBV27
CDR3 protein: CASSFAARTEAFF

D gene: NA
V gene: TRBV9
CDR3 protein: CASSVEGGTEAFF

D gene: NA
V gene: TRBV14
CDR3 protein: CASSQDRRFSPLHF

D gene: NA
V gene: TRBV6-5
CDR3 protein: CASIPAGSGNTIYF

D gene: NA
V gene: TRBV6-6
CDR3 protein: CASSYVGNTIYF

D gene: NA
V gene: TRBV5-6
CDR3 protein: CASSSGRVYGYTF

D gene: NA
V gene: TRBV12-5
CDR3 protein: CASGLARIPPGEQYF

D gene: NA
V gene: TRBV6-5
CDR3 protein: CASSPGGPPVYGYTF

D gene: NA
V gene: TRBV6-1
CDR3 protein: CASTLDGINQPQHF

D gene: TRBD1
V gene: TRBV4-1
CDR3 protein: CASSQGGQGTNTEAFF

D gene: NA
V gene: TRBV19
CDR3 protein: CASSRNTEAFF

D gene: NA
V gene: TRBV4-1
CDR3 protein: CASSPTHYSGNTIYF

D gene: NA
V gene: TRBV6-5
CDR3 protein: CASSYSRVDHNSPLHF

D gene: TRBD1
V gene: TRBV27
CDR3 protein: CASSLGQGPSGELFF

D gene: TRBD1
V gene: TRBV19
CDR3 protein: CASSPTGDSRRGYTF

D gene: NA
V gene: TRBV15
CDR3 protein: CATSPSGRDSNQPQHF

D gene: NA
V gene: TRBV5-6
CDR3 protein: CASSLGGARGANQPQHF

D gene: TRBD1
V gene: TRBV11-2
CDR3 protein: CASSDRDRVPEKLFF

D gene: NA
V gene: TRBV6-1
CDR3 protein: CASRPTANYGYTF

D gene: TRBD2
V gene: TRBV10-1
CDR3 protein: CASSAERGRADTQYF

D gene: TRBD1
V gene: TRBV6-6
CDR3 protein: CASSSPDWTGLYEQYF

D gene: NA
V gene: TRBV29-1
CDR3 protein: CSVEVWYNTEAFF

D gene: TRBD1
V gene: TRBV30
CDR3 protein: CAWTRGQLVTGELFF

D gene: NA
V gene: TRBV6-1
CDR3 protein: CASRPGILSNEQFF

D gene: NA
V gene: TRBV6-4
CDR3 protein: CASRASSYNSPLHF

D gene: NA
V gene: TRBV27
CDR3 protein: CASSLNQYNEQFF

D gene: TRBD1
V gene: TRBV5-6
CDR3 protein: CASSFKGAREQYF

D gene: NA
V gene: TRBV19
CDR3 protein: CASSIFRDSEAFF

D gene: TRBD1
V gene: TRBV2
CDR3 protein: CASSGIPGQGVVLPNEKLFF

D gene: NA
V gene: TRBV6-1
CDR3 protein: CASSEATGVSGNTIYF